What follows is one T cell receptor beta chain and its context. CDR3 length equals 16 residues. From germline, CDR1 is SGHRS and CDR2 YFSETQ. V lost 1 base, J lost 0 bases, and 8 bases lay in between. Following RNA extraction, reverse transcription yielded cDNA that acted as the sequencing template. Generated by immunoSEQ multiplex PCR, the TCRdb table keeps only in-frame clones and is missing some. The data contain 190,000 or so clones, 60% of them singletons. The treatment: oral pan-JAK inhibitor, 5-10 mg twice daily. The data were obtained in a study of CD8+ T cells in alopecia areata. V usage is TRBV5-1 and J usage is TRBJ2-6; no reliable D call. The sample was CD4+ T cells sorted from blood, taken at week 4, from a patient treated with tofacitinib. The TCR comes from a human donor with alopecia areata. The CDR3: CASSLPSRSGANVLTF. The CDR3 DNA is TGCGCCAGCAGCTTGCCGTCGCGCTCTGGGGCCAACGTCCTGACTTTC.